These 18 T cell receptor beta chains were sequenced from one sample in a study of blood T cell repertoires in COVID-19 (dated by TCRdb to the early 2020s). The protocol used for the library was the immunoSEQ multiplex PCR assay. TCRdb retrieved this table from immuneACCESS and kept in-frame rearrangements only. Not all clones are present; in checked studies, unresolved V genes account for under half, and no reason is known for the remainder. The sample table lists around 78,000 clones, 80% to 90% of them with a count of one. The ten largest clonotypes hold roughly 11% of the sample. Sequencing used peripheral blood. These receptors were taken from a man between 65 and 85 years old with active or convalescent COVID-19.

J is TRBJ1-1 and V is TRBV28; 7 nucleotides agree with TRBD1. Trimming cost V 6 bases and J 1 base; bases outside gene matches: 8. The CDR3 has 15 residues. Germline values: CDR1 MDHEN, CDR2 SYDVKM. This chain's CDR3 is CASSPTGSGNTEAFF. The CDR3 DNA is TGTGCCAGCAGCCCGACAGGGTCCGGGAACACTGAAGCTTTCTTT.

The CDR3 here is CSARDGYTF. DNA for the CDR3: TGCAGTGCCCGGGATGGCTACACCTTC. The chain carries TRBV20-1 and TRBJ1-2; D unresolved. Germline V gene sequence: CDR1 DFQATT, CDR2 SNEGSKA (reference sequence). V dropped 6 bases and J dropped 6 bases, with 5 bases sitting between them. CDR3 size: 9 residues.

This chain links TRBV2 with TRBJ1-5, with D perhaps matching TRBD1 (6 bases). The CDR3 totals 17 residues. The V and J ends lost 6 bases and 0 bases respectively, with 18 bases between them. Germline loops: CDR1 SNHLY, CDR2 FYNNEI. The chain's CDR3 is CASSPDRPGYSNQPQHF. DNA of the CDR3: TGTGCCAGCAGCCCCGACAGGCCAGGTTATAGCAATCAGCCCCAGCATTTT.

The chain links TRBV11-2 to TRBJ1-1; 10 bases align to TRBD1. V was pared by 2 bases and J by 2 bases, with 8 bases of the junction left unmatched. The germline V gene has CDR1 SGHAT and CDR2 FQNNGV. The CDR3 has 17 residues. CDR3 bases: TGTGCCAGCAGCTTATCCCCTTGGGACAGGGGTAACACTGAAGCTTTCTTT. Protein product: CASSLSPWDRGNTEAFF.

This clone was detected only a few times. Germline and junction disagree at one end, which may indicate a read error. The CDR3 protein is CASSPTDREKAYF. CDR3 bases: TGCGCCAGCAGTCCAACCGACAGGGAAAAAGCTTACTTT. The V gene is TRBV5-1, the J gene TRBJ1-1; 7 positions match TRBD1. Per the germline V gene, CDR1 is SGHRS and CDR2 is YFSETQ. The CDR3 totals 13 residues.

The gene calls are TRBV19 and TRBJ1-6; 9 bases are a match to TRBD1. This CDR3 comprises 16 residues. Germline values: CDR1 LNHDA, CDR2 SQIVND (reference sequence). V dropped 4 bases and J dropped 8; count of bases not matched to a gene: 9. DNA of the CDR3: TGTGCCAGTAGTACTCAAACAGGGGGCGCGTATTCACCCCTCCACTTT. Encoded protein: CASSTQTGGAYSPLHF. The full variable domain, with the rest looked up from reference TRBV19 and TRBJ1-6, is DGGITQSPKYLFRKEGQNVTLSCEQNLNHDAMYWYRQDPGQGLRLIYYSQIVNDFQKGDIAEGYSVSREKKESFPLTVTSAQKNPTAFYLCASSTQTGGAYSPLHFGNGTRLTVT.

The CDR3 protein is CATSRDPYRTGGTDTQYF. The CDR3, as DNA: TGTGCCACCAGCAGAGATCCCTACCGGACAGGGGGCACAGATACGCAGTATTTT. The gene calls are TRBV15 and TRBJ2-3; 9 nucleotides match TRBD1. The CDR3 extends over 18 amino acids. Germline CDR1 LNHNV, CDR2 YYDKDF (reference sequence). J gave up 1 base and V 0 bases, and 8 bases lay outside the gene matches. The full variable domain, with the rest looked up from reference TRBV15 and TRBJ2-3, is DAMVIQNPRYQVTQFGKPVTLSCSQTLNHNVMYWYQQKSSQAPKLLFHYYDKDFNNEADTPDNFQSRRPNTSFCFLDIRSPGLGDTAMYLCATSRDPYRTGGTDTQYFGPGTRLTVL.

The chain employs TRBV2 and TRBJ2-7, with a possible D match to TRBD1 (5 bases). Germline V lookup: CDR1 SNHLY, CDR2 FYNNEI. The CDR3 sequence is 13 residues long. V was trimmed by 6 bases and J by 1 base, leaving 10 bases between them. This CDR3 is CASREDNSYEQYF. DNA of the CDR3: TGTGCCAGCAGAGAGGACAATTCCTACGAGCAGTACTTC.

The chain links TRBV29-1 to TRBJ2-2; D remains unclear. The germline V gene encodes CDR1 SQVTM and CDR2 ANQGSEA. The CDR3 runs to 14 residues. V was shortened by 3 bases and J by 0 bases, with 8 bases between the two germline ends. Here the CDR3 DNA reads TGCAGCGTTGAGGCCAGGACGAACACCGGGGAGCTGTTTTTT. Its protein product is CSVEARTNTGELFF.

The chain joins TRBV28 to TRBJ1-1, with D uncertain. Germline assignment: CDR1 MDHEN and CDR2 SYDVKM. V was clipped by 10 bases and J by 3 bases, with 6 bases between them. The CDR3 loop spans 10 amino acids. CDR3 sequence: CATFYTEAFF. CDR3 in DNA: TGTGCCACCTTTTACACTGAAGCTTTCTTT.

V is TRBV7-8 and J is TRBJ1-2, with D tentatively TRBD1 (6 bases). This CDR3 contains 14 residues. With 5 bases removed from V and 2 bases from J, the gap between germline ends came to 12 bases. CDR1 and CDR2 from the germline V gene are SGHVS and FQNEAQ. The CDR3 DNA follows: TGTGCCAGCAGCGAGACAGGCTCCAACTATGGCTACACCTTC. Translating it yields CASSETGSNYGYTF.

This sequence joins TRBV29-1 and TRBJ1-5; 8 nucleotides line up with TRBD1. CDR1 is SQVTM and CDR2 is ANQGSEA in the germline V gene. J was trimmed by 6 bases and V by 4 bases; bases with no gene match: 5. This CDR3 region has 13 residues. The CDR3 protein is CSVGPGGGQPQHF. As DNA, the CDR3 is TGCAGCGTTGGGCCAGGGGGCGGTCAGCCCCAGCATTTT.

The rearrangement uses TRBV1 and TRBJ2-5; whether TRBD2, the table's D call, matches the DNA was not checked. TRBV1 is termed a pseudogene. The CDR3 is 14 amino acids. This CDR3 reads CTGLDGRGQETQYF. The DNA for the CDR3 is TGCACCGGACTAGATGGGAGGGGCCAAGAGACCCAGTACTTC.

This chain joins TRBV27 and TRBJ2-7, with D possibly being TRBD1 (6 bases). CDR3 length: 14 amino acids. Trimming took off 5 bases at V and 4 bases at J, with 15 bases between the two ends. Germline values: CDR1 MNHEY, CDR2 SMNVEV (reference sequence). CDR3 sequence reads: CASSATGYGYEQYF. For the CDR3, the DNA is TGTGCCAGCAGTGCCACAGGGTACGGTTACGAGCAGTACTTC.

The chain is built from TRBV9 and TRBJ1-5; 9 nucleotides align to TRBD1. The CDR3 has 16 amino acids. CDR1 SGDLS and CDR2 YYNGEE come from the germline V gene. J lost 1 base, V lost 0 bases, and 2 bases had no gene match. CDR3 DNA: TGTGCCAGCAGCGTAGGGACAGGGGCCAGCAATCAGCCCCAGCATTTT. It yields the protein CASSVGTGASNQPQHF.

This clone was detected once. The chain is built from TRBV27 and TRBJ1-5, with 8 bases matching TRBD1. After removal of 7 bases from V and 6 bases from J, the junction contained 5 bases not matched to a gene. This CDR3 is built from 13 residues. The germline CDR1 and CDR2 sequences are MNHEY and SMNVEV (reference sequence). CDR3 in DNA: TGTGCCAGCAACCCACAGGGGGTTCAGCCCCAGCATTTT. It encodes CASNPQGVQPQHF.

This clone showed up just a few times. The CDR3 region is CASSHTRRDRAYEQYF. DNA for the CDR3: TGTGCCAGCAGCCACACACGCCGGGACAGGGCCTACGAGCAGTACTTC. The chain has TRBV13 and TRBJ2-7; TRBD1 matches 9 bases. The CDR3 loop spans 16 amino acids. The junction had 10 bases not matched to a gene; V was cut back by 5 bases and J by 2 bases. Per germline, CDR1 PRHDT and CDR2 FYEKMQ (reference sequence).

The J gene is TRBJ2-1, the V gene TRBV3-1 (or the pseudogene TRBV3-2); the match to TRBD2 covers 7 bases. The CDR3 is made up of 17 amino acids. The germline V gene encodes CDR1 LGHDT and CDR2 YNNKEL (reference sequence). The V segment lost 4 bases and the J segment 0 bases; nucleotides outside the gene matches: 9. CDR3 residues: CASSRVGGSYSYNEQFF. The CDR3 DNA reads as TGTGCCAGCAGCCGGGTCGGGGGGTCCTACTCCTACAATGAGCAGTTCTTC.